Described below is a single T cell receptor (beta chain) sequence and its context. Its antigen is not known. All of the isolated RNA was reverse transcribed, so expressed TCRB transcripts were sequenced. The repertoire was sequenced with immunoSEQ multiplex PCR; TCRdb's copy has only in-frame clones and lacks some. The table shows under 350,000 clones, with approximately 25% occurring only once. Deletions cut 4 bases from V and 2 bases from J, with 12 bases between. Germline lookup yields CDR1 SGHNT and CDR2 YYREEE (reference sequence). The CDR3 is made up of 14 amino acids. These data belong to a study of beta chain features in type 1 diabetes. Whole-study findings and limits: Moderate yet significant TCRB CDR3 shortening was seen in Type 1 diabetes patients in all four CD4+ subsets. Fewer junction insertions and more nucleotide deletions appeared in type 1 diabetes patients.

Sorting with CD45RO/CCR7/CD25/CD127/CD95/CD27 yielded naive, central memory, regulatory and stem-like memory CD4+ cells. Each population that was sorted was more than 95% pure. The chain joins TRBV5-4 to TRBJ2-5; D is possibly TRBD1 (6 bases). This TCR was sampled from a woman aged 30 to 39 with type 1 diabetes. The specimen was naive CD4+ T cells from blood. This CDR3 is CASSQRQEQETQYF. The CDR3 coding sequence is TGTGCCAGCAGCCAACGACAGGAGCAAGAGACCCAGTACTTC.